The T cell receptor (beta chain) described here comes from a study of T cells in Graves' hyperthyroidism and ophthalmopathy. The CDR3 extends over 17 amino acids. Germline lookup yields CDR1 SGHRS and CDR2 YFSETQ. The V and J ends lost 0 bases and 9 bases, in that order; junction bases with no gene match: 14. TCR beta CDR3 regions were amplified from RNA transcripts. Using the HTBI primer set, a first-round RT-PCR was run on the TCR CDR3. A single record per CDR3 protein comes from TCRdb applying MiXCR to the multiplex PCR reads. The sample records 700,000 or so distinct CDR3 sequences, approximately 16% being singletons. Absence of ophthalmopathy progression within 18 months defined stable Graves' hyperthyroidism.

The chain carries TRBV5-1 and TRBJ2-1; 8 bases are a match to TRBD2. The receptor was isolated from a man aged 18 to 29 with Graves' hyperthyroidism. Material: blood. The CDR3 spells CASSLARAGVGVGEQFF. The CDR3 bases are TGCGCCAGCAGCTTGGCCAGAGCGGGAGTAGGGGTTGGTGAGCAGTTCTTC.